This T cell receptor beta chain was obtained from a study of T-cell reconstitution after alpha-beta-depleted transplantation in children. A TCRbeta library incorporating unique molecular identifiers was prepared. TCRdb reprocessed the PCR reads with MiXCR, giving one entry per CDR3 protein. Here the sample spans hundreds of thousands of distinct CDR3 sequences, around 15% being singletons. Per the germline V gene, CDR1 is LGHNA and CDR2 is YNFKEQ. The V gene lost 0 bases and the J gene lost 9 bases, with 12 bases spanning the gap. This CDR3 spans 14 amino acids. This clonotype showed up just a few times.

The sample consisted of PBMCs, mostly from graft donor cells, taken 360 days after TCRalphabeta/CD19-depleted stem cell transplant. The TCR comes from a boy younger than two who had a stem cell transplant for Wiskott-Aldrich syndrome, so the T cells may come from the graft donor. V and J are TRBV4-2 and TRBJ2-1, with D possibly matching TRBD2 (5 bases). The CDR3: CASSQDLGVAEQFF. Here the CDR3 DNA reads TGTGCCAGCAGCCAAGATCTCGGGGTTGCTGAGCAGTTCTTC.